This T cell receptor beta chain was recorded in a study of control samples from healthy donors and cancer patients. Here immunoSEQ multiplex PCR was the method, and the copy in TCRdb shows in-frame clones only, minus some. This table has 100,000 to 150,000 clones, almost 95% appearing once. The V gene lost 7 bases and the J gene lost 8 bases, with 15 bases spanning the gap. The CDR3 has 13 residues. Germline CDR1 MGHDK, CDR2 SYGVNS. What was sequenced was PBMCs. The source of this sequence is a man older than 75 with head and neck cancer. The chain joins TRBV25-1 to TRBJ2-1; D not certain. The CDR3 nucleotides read TGTGCCAGCAACGGACCCCACGCCGATGAGCAGTTCTTC. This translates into CASNGPHADEQFF.